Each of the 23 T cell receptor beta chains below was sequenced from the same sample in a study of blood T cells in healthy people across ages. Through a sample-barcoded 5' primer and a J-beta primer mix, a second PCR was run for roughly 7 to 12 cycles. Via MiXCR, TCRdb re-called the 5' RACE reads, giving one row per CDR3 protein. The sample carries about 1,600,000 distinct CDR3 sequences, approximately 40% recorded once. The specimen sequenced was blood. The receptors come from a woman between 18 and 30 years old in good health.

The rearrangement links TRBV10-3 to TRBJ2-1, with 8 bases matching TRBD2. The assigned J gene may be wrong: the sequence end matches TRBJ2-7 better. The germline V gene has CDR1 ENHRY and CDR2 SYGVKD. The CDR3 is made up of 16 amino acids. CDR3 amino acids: CAISSGGAESYNEQYF. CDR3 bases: TGTGCCATCAGTTCCGGGGGGGCTGAGTCCTACAATGAGCAGTACTTC.

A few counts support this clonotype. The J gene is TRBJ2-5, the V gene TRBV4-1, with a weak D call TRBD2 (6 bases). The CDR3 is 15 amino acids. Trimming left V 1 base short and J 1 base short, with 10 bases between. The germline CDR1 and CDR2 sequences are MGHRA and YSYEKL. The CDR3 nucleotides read TGCGCCAGCAGCCAAGTAGCGGTAAGCCAAGAGACCCAGTACTTC. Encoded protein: CASSQVAVSQETQYF.

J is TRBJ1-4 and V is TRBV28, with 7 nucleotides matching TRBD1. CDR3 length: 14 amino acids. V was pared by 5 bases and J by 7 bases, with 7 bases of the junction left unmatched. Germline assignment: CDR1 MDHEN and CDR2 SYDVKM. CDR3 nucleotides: TGTGCCAGCAGTGGGGGAGGGGGCCGTGAAAAACTGTTTTTT. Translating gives CASSGGGGREKLFF.

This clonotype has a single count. The CDR3 DNA reads TGTGCCAGCAGCTTGCAAGGGCAGGTTATCTACAATGAGCAGTTCTTC. Amino acid sequence: CASSLQGQVIYNEQFF. V and J are TRBV5-6 and TRBJ2-1, with D hard to call. Germline CDR1 SGHDT, CDR2 YYEEEE. This CDR3 is built from 16 residues. Between the trimmed V and J ends, which lost 1 base and 3 bases, there was a span of 14 bases. Filled out from reference TRBV5-6 and TRBJ2-1, the complete variable domain reads DAGVTQSPTHLIKTRGQQVTLRCSPKSGHDTVSWYQQALGQGPQFIFQYYEEEERQRGNFPDRFSGHQFPNYSSELNVNALLLGDSALYLCASSLQGQVIYNEQFFGPGTRLTVL.

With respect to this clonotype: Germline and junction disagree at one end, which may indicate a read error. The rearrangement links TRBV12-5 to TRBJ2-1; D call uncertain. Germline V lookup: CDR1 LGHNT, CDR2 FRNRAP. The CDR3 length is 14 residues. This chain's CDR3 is CASGLVGQGYEKFF. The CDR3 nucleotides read TGTGCTAGTGGTTTGGTCGGGCAAGGGTATGAGAAGTTCTTC.

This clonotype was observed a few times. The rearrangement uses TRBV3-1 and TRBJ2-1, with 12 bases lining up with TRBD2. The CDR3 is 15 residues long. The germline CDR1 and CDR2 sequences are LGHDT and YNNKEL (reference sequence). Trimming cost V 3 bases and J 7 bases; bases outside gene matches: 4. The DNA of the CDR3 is TGTGCCAGCAGCCAGTGGCTAGCGGGAGGGAATGAGCAGTTCTTC. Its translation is CASSQWLAGGNEQFF.

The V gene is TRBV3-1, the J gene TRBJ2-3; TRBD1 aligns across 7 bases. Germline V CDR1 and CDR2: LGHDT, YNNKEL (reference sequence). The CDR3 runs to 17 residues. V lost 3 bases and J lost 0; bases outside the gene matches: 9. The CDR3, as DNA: TGTGCCAGCAGCCAGACGGGACAGATAACTAGCACAGATACGCAGTATTTT. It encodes CASSQTGQITSTDTQYF.

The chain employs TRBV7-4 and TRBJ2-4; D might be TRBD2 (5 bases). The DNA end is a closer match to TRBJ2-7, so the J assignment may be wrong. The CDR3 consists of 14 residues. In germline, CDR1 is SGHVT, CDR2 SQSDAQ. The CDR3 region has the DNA TGTGCCAGCAGCTTAGGACAAGCTGGGAGCGAGCAGTACTTC. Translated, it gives CASSLGQAGSEQYF.

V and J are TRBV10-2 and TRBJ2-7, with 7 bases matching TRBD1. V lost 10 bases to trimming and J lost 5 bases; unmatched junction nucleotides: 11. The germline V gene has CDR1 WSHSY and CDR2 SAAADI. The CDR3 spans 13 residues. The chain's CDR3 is CATRQGVANEQYF. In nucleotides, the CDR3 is TGCGCCACCCGACAGGGAGTAGCTAACGAGCAGTACTTC.

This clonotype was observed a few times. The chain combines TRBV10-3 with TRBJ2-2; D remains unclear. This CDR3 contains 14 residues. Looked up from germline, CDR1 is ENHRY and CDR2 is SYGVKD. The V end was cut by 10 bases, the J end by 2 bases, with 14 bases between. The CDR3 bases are TGTGCCACCTCAGCCGATCGAAACACCGGGGAGCTGTTTTTT. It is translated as CATSADRNTGELFF.

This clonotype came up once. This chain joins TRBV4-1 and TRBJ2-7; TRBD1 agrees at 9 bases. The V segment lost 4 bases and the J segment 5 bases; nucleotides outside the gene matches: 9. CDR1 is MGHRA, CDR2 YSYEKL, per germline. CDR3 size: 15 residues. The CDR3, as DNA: TGCGCCAGCAGCCCGACAGGGGGGCCTGCCGACGAGCAGTACTTC. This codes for CASSPTGGPADEQYF.

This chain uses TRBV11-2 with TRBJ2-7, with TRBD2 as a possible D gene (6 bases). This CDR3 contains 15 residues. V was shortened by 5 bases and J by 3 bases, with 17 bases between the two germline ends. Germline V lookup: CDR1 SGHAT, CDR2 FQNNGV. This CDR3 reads CASSRGPGLLYEQYF. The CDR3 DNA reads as TGTGCCAGCAGCCGAGGGCCGGGACTCCTCTACGAGCAGTACTTC.

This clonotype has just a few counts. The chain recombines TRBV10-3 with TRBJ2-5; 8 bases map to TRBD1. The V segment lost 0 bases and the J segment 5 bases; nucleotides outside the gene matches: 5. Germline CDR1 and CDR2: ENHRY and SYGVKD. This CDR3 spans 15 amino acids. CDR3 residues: CAISESGTGGETQYF. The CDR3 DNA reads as TGTGCCATCAGTGAGTCAGGGACAGGAGGGGAGACCCAGTACTTC.

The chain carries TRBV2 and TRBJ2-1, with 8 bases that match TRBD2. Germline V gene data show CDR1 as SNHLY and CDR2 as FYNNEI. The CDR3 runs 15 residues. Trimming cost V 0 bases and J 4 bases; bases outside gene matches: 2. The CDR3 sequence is CASSEASGEYNEQFF. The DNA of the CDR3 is TGTGCCAGCAGTGAAGCTAGCGGGGAGTACAATGAGCAGTTCTTC. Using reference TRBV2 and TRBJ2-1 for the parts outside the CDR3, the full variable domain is EPEVTQTPSHQVTQMGQEVILRCVPISNHLYFYWYRQILGQKVEFLVSFYNNEISEKSEIFDDQFSVERPDGSNFTLKIRSTKLEDSAMYFCASSEASGEYNEQFFGPGTRLTVL.

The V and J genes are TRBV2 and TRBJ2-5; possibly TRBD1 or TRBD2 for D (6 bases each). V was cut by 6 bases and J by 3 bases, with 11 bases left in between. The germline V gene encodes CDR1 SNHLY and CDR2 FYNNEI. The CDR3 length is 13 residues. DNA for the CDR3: TGTGCCAGCAGCTGGGGGGCCAAAGAGACCCAGTACTTC. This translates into CASSWGAKETQYF.

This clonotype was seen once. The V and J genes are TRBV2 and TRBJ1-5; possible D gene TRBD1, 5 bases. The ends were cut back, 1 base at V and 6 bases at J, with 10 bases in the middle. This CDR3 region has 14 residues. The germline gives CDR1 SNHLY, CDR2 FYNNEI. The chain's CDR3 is CASSEGAGFQPQHF. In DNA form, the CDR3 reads TGTGCCAGCAGTGAAGGCGCAGGGTTTCAGCCCCAGCATTTT.

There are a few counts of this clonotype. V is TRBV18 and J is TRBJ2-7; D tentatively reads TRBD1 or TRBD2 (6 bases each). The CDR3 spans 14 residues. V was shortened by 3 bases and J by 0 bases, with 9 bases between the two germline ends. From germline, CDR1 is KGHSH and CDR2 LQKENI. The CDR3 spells CASSPGGLSYEQYF. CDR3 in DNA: TGTGCCAGCTCACCGGGGGGCCTCTCCTACGAGCAGTACTTC.

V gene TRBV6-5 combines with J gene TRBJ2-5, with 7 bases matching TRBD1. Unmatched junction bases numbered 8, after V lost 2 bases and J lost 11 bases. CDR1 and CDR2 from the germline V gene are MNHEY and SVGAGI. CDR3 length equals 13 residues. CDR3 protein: CASSYEERGRQYF. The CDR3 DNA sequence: TGTGCCAGCAGTTACGAGGAGAGGGGGCGGCAGTACTTC.

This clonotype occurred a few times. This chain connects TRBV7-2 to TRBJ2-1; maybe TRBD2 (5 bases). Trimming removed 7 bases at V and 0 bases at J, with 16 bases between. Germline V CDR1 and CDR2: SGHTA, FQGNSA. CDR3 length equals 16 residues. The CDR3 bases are TGTGCCAGCACCCGGGATGGCGCGAGCTCCTACAATGAGCAGTTCTTC. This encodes CASTRDGASSYNEQFF.

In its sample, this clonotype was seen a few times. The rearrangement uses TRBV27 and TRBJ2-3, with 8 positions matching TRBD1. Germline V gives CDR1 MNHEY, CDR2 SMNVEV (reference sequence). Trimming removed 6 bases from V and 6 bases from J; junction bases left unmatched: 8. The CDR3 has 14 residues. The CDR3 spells CASSPRQGQDTQYF. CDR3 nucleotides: TGTGCCAGCAGCCCTCGACAGGGGCAGGATACGCAGTATTTT.

The CDR3 nucleotides read TGTGCCACCAGTGGGGGGGATCCCTTCTACAATGAGCAGTACTTC. Residues: CATSGGDPFYNEQYF. The chain is built from TRBV24-1 and TRBJ2-1; a weak D match, TRBD2 (6 bases). The J call may be in error: the DNA end matches TRBJ2-7 better. The CDR3 length is 15 residues. Germline values: CDR1 KGHDR, CDR2 SFDVKD.

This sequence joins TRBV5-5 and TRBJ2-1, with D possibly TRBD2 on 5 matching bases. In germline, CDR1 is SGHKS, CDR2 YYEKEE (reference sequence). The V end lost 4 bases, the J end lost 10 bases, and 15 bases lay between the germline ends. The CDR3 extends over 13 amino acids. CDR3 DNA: TGTGCCAGCAGCCCCGGGATCTCCGGGGAGCAGTTCTTC. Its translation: CASSPGISGEQFF.

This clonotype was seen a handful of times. The CDR3 sequence: CASSFWGADTQYF. The CDR3, as DNA: TGTGCCAGCAGTTTTTGGGGGGCAGATACGCAGTATTTT. The gene calls are TRBV28 and TRBJ2-3; possible D gene TRBD2, 6 bases. In germline, CDR1 is MDHEN, CDR2 SYDVKM. This CDR3 comprises 13 residues. Trimming left V 3 bases short and J 4 bases short, with 8 bases between.